One T cell receptor (beta chain) is described in this entry. The treatment denotes: oral pan-JAK inhibitor, 5-10 mg twice daily. As the sequencing template, cDNA was produced by extracting RNA and reverse transcribing it. The data were produced by immunoSEQ multiplex PCR, yet TCRdb's version contains in-frame clones alone and is incomplete. The table lists 250,000 to 300,000 clones, roughly 64% of them singletons. This entry comes from a study of CD8+ T cells in alopecia areata. The germline gives CDR1 SGDLS, CDR2 YYNGEE. This CDR3 is built from 13 residues. Trimming took 3 bases from V and 5 from J, leaving 9 bases between them.

Here the sequenced sample was CD4+ T cells sorted from blood, taken at week 24, from a patient treated with tofacitinib. The chain uses TRBV9 and TRBJ1-5, with D maybe TRBD1 (5 bases). The clonotype comes from a human donor with alopecia areata. DNA for the CDR3: TGTGCCAGCAGCGCCCAGGGAGATCAGCCCCAGCATTTT. Protein sequence: CASSAQGDQPQHF.